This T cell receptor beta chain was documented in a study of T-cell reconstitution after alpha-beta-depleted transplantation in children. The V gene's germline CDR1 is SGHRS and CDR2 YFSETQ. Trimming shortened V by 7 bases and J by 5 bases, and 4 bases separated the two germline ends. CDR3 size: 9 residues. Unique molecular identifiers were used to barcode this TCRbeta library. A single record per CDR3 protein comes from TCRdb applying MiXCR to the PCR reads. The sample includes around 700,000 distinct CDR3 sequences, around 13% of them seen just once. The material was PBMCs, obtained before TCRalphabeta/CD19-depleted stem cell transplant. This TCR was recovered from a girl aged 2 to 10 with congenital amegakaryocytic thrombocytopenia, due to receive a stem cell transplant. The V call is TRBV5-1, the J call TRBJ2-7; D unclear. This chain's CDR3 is CASPNEQYF. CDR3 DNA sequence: TGCGCCAGCCCCAACGAGCAGTACTTC.